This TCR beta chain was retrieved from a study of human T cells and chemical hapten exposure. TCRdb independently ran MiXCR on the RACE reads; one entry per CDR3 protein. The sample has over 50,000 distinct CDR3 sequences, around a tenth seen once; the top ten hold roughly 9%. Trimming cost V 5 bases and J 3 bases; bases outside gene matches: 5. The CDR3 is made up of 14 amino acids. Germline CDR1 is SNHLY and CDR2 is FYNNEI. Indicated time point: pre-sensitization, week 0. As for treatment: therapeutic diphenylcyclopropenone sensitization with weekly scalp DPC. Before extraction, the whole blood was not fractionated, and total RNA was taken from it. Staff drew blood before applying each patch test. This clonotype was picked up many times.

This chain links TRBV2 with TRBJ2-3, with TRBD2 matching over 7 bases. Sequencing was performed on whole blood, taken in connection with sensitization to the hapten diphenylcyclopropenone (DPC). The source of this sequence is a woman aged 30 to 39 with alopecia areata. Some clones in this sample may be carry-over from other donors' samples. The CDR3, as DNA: TGTGCCAGCAGTCCGGGACTACGGACAGATACGCAGTATTTT. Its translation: CASSPGLRTDTQYF.